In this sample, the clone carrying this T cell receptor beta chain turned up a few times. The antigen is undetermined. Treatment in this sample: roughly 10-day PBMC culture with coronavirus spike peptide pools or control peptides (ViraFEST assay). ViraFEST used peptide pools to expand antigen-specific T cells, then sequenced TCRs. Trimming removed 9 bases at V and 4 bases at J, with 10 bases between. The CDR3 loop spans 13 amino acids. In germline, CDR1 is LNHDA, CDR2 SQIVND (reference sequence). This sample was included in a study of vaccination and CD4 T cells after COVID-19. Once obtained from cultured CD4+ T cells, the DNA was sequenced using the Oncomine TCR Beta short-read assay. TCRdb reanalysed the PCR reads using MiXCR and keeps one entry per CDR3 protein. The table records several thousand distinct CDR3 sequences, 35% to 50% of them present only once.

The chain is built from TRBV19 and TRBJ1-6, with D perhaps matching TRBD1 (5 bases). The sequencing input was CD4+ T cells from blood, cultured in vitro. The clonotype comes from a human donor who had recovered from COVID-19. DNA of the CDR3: TGTGCCAGCGGGGGAGCGTATAATTCACCCCTCCACTTT. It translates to CASGGAYNSPLHF. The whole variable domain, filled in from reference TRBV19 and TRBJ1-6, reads DGGITQSPKYLFRKEGQNVTLSCEQNLNHDAMYWYRQDPGQGLRLIYYSQIVNDFQKGDIAEGYSVSREKKESFPLTVTSAQKNPTAFYLCASGGAYNSPLHFGNGTRLTVT.